This TCR beta chain was identified in a study of cytomegalovirus exposure and HLA in healthy donors. On the study more broadly: Some 87 million unique TCRs from HLA-typed donors were held in an early release of data. Study-wide results and caveats: With DRB1 most and HLA-C fewest, TCR association rates differed between HLA loci in a later analysis. In vitro checks showed that a few CMV-associated chains really do target CMV antigens. Sequence variants that were highly shared formed a cluster that was likely a sequencing artifact.

CDR1 and CDR2 (germline): SGHAT, FQNNGV. V gave up 7 bases and J gave up 0 bases; unmatched junction bases: 6. The length of the CDR3 is 15 residues. A word on this clone: What it binds is not known.

Primers: 60 Vbeta forward and 13 Jbeta reverse. The protocol was immunoSEQ multiplex PCR, while the TCRdb copy is restricted to in-frame clones and leaves out a portion. The repertoire holds 100,000 to 150,000 clones, with 75% to 80% as singletons. The source is a woman aged 40 to 49 in good health and CMV-seronegative. The sample taken for sequencing was PBMCs. This chain joins TRBV11-2 and TRBJ2-3; 8 bases fit TRBD2. The CDR3 sequence is CASTAGGRSTDTQYF. CDR3 in DNA: TGTGCCAGCACCGCGGGAGGAAGAAGCACAGATACGCAGTATTTT. The complete variable domain, with remaining parts taken from reference TRBV11-2 and TRBJ2-3, reads EAGVAQSPRYKIIEKRQSVAFWCNPISGHATLYWYQQILGQGPKLLIQFQNNGVVDDSQLPKDRFSAERLKGVDSTLKIQPAKLEDSAVYLCASTAGGRSTDTQYFGPGTRLTVL.